The present T cell receptor beta chain was sequenced within a study of cytomegalovirus exposure and HLA in healthy donors. V dropped 0 bases and J dropped 2 bases, with 11 bases sitting between them. The CDR3 extends over 15 amino acids. Germline values: CDR1 LNHDA, CDR2 SQIVND (reference sequence). PCR amplification relied on 60 Vbeta primers (plus 13 Jbeta primers). Assay used: immunoSEQ multiplex PCR; TCRdb lists only in-frame clones, some missing. The sample shows under 150,000 clones, around 81% of them seen only once. The V and J genes are TRBV19 and TRBJ2-7, with a tentative D call TRBD1 (5 bases). This clonotype was obtained from a man aged 18 to 35 in good health and CMV-seronegative. The material sequenced was PBMCs. CDR3 bases: TGTGCCAGTAGTATAGAAGGGGCAGGGACCTACGAGCAGTACTTC. As protein: CASSIEGAGTYEQYF.